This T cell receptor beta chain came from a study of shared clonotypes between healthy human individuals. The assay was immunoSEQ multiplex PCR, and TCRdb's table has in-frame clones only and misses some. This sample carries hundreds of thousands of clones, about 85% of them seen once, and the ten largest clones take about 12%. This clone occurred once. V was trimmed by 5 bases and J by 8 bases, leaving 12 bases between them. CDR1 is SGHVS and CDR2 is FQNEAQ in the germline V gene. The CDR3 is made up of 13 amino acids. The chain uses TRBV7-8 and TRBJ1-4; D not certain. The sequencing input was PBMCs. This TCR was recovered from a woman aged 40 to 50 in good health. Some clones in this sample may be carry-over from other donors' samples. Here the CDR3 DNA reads TGTGCCAGCAGCCCCCGTCTCCGGGAAAAACTGTTTTTT. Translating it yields CASSPRLREKLFF.